The entry below gives a single T cell receptor beta chain sequence along with its context. Its antigen is still unknown. Repertoires were generated with immunoSEQ multiplex PCR, while TCRdb's copy carries only in-frame clones and drops some. In the table there are fewer than 200,000 clones, approximately 90% of which are singletons. This sample's time point: blood 4 weeks post-SBRT, at nephrectomy. Stated treatment: 15 Gy SBRT to primary tumor, nephrectomy 4 weeks later. Nephrectomy followed 15 Gy stereotactic body radiation by 4 weeks. The data stem from a study of radiation and T cells in renal cell carcinoma. The CDR3 has 13 amino acids. V gave up 8 bases and J gave up 7 bases, with 17 bases separating them. Germline CDR1 is MNHEY and CDR2 is SVGAGI. Study-wide points: In blood, top tumor clones expanded by 2 weeks, shrinking by 4.

Sequencing used blood, obtained from a patient whose treatment included radiotherapy and nephrectomy. The origin of this receptor is a woman aged 45-60 years with renal cell carcinoma. The genes are TRBV6-5 and TRBJ1-1; D call uncertain. The CDR3 protein is CASPPRGGFEAFF. The DNA of the CDR3 is TGTGCCAGCCCCCCTAGAGGCGGGTTTGAAGCTTTCTTT.